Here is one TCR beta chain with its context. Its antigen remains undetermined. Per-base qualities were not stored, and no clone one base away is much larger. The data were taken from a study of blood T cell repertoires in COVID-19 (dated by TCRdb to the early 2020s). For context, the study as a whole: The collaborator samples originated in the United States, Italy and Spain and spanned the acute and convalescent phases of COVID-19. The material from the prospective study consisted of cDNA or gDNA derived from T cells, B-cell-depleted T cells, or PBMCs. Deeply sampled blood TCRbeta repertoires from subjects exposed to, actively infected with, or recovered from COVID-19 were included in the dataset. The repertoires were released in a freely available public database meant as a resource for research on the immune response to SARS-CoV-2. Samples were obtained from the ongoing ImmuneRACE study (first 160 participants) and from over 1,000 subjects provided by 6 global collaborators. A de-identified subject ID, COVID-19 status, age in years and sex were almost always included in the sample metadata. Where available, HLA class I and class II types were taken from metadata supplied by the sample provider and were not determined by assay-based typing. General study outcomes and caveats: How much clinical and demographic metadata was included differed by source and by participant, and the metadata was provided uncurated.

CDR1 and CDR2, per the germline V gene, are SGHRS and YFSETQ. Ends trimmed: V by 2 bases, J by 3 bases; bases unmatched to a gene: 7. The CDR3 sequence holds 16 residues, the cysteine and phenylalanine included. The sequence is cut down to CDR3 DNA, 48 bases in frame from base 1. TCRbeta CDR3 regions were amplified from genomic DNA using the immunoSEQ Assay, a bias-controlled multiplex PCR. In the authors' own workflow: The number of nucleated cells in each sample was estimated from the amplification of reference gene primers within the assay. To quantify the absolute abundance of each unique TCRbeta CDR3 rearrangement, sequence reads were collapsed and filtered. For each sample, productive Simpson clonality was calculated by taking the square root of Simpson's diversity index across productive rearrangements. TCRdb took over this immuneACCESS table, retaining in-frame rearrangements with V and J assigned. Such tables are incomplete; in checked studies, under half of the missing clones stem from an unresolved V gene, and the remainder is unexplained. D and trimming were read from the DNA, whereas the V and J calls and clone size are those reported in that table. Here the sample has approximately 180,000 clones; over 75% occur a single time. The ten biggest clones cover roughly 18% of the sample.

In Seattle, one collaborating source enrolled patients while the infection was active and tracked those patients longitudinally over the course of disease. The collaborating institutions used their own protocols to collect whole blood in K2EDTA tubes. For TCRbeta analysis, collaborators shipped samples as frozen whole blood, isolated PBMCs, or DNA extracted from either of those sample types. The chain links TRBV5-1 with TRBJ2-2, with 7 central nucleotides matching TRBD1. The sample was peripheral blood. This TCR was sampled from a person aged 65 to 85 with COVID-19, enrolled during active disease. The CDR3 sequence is CASSFMAGGYTGELFF. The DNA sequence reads TGCGCCAGCAGCTTTATGGCAGGGGGATACACCGGGGAGCTGTTTTTT.